A selection of T cell receptor beta chains follows, all from one sample in a study of cytomegalovirus exposure and HLA in healthy donors. Some clones are missing from TCRdb's copy, which holds only in-frame ones; the method was immunoSEQ multiplex PCR. The repertoire holds fewer than 110,000 clones, 76% seen once, with 3.5% to 5% in the top ten. The material sequenced was PBMCs. These receptors all stem from a man between 40 and 49 years old in good health and CMV-seronegative. Both conserved end residues are part of each CDR3. A D gene is named only where the DNA matches it firmly. For some rows the clone size is stated as once, few or many, or as a class when expanded; others skip it.

D: NA
size: few
V: TRBV28
J: TRBJ1-2
CDR3: CASSLAGGYYGYTF
DNA: TGTGCCAGCAGTCTAGCGGGTGGGTACTATGGCTACACCTTC

D: NA
size: NA
V: TRBV30
J: TRBJ1-1
CDR3: CALHRTEAFF
DNA: TGTGCCTTACATCGCACTGAAGCTTTCTTT

D: NA
size: NA
V: TRBV7-9
J: TRBJ1-1
CDR3: CASSLGSGGSDTEAFF
DNA: TGTGCCAGCAGCCTAGGATCAGGAGGATCGGACACTGAAGCTTTCTTT

D: NA
size: NA
V: TRBV19
J: TRBJ1-2
CDR3: CASTVSRRNYGYTF
DNA: TGTGCCAGCACCGTGTCGAGGCGAAACTATGGCTACACCTTC

D: NA
size: NA
V: TRBV5-1
J: TRBJ2-3
CDR3: CASSTKREAQYF
DNA: TGCGCCAGCAGCACCAAAAGGGAGGCGCAGTATTTT

D: TRBD2
size: NA
V: TRBV27
J: TRBJ2-5
CDR3: CASSLASGPQETQYF
DNA: TGTGCCAGCAGTTTGGCTAGCGGGCCCCAAGAGACCCAGTACTTC

D: NA
size: NA
V: TRBV11-3
J: TRBJ2-5
CDR3: CASSPPGQETQYF
DNA: TGTGCCAGCAGCCCTCCCGGCCAAGAGACCCAGTACTTC

D: NA
size: NA
V: TRBV6-1
J: TRBJ1-1
CDR3: CASSEAGGTNTEAFF
DNA: TGTGCCAGCAGTGAAGCGGGGGGGACGAACACTGAAGCTTTCTTT

D: NA
size: NA
V: TRBV10-1
J: TRBJ2-2
CDR3: CASSERLSHREDTGELFF
DNA: TGCGCCAGCAGTGAAAGGTTGAGCCACAGGGAAGACACCGGGGAGCTGTTTTTT

D: NA
size: NA
V: TRBV7-2
J: TRBJ1-2
CDR3: CASTLEGVGGYGYTF
DNA: TGTGCCAGCACCTTAGAAGGAGTAGGTGGCTATGGCTACACCTTC

D: TRBD1
size: NA
V: TRBV19
J: TRBJ2-1
CDR3: CASAGQGYNEQFF
DNA: TGTGCCAGTGCGGGACAGGGCTACAATGAGCAGTTCTTC

D: NA
size: NA
V: TRBV7-9
J: TRBJ2-5
CDR3: CSSSLALAGQETQYF
DNA: TGTTCCAGCAGCTTAGCGTTAGCTGGCCAAGAGACCCAGTACTTC

D: TRBD1
size: NA
V: TRBV19
J: TRBJ1-2
CDR3: CASSIGQGDYGYTF
DNA: TGTGCCAGTAGTATCGGACAGGGTGACTATGGCTACACCTTC

D: TRBD1
size: NA
V: TRBV4-1
J: TRBJ2-5
CDR3: CASSPTGQGAWETQYF
DNA: TGCGCCAGCAGCCCAACGGGACAGGGTGCATGGGAGACCCAGTACTTC

D: NA
size: NA
V: TRBV5-8
J: TRBJ2-1
CDR3: CASSLVGEQFF
DNA: TGTGCCAGCAGCTTGGTGGGCGAGCAGTTCTTC

D: TRBD1
size: NA
V: TRBV6-4
J: TRBJ1-2
CDR3: CASSAGTGVGYTF
DNA: TGTGCCAGCAGTGCCGGGACAGGGGTGGGCTACACCTTC

D: TRBD1
size: once
V: TRBV7-6
J: TRBJ1-4
CDR3: CASSTTGVGEKLFF
DNA: TGTGCCAGCAGCACGACAGGGGTAGGGGAAAAACTGTTTTTT

D: NA
size: once
V: TRBV18
J: TRBJ1-2
CDR3: CASSPPVVSGGYTF
DNA: TGTGCCAGCTCACCCCCGGTAGTCTCGGGTGGCTACACCTTC

D: TRBD2
size: NA
V: TRBV5-4
J: TRBJ2-1
CDR3: CASSPTSGEYNEQFF
DNA: TGTGCCAGCAGCCCGACTAGCGGGGAATACAATGAGCAGTTCTTC

D: TRBD2
size: NA
V: TRBV5-1
J: TRBJ2-5
CDR3: CASSPGGGGQETQYF
DNA: TGCGCCAGCAGCCCCGGCGGGGGGGGGCAAGAGACCCAGTACTTC

D: TRBD1
size: NA
V: TRBV5-4
J: TRBJ1-2
CDR3: CASRPPTGGSGYTF
DNA: TGTGCCAGCAGACCACCGACAGGGGGATCAGGCTACACCTTC

D: TRBD2
size: NA
V: TRBV5-1
J: TRBJ2-2
CDR3: CASSSREGGELFF
DNA: TGCGCCAGCAGCTCCAGGGAGGGCGGGGAGCTGTTTTTT

D: TRBD2
size: NA
V: TRBV18
J: TRBJ2-1
CDR3: CASSPQLAGLEQFF
DNA: TGTGCCAGCTCACCACAACTAGCGGGACTCGAGCAGTTCTTC

D: NA
size: NA
V: TRBV18
J: TRBJ2-2
CDR3: CASSPRTQNTGELFF
DNA: TGTGCCAGCTCACCACGCACACAGAACACCGGGGAGCTGTTTTTT

D: TRBD1
size: few
V: TRBV18
J: TRBJ2-1
CDR3: CASSPPLGQGASNEQFF
DNA: TGTGCCAGCTCACCACCCCTAGGACAGGGGGCGAGCAATGAGCAGTTCTTC

D: NA
size: NA
V: TRBV5-5
J: TRBJ2-5
CDR3: CASSPPDFPGAQYF
DNA: TGTGCCAGCAGCCCCCCGGATTTCCCAGGGGCCCAGTACTTC

D: NA
size: NA
V: TRBV28
J: TRBJ2-5
CDR3: CASSLSRAETQYF
DNA: TGTGCCAGCAGTTTATCCAGGGCGGAGACCCAGTACTTC

D: NA
size: NA
V: TRBV7-9
J: TRBJ1-4
CDR3: CASSPGSGKANEKLFF
DNA: TGTGCCAGCAGCCCCGGTTCGGGGAAGGCTAATGAAAAACTGTTTTTT

D: NA
size: NA
V: TRBV7-2
J: TRBJ2-7
CDR3: CASSLTTGINEQYF
DNA: TGTGCCAGCAGCTTAACCACAGGGATCAACGAGCAGTACTTC

D: NA
size: NA
V: TRBV5-6
J: TRBJ1-2
CDR3: CASSFAGRDGYTF
DNA: TGTGCCAGCAGCTTCGCGGGCAGAGATGGCTACACCTTC

D: TRBD2
size: NA
V: TRBV29-1
J: TRBJ2-3
CDR3: CSVKTSGGDTQYF
DNA: TGCAGCGTTAAGACTAGCGGGGGGGATACGCAGTATTTT

D: TRBD1
size: NA
V: TRBV19
J: TRBJ1-2
CDR3: CASSSGQAHYGYTF
DNA: TGTGCCAGTAGTTCCGGACAGGCTCACTATGGCTACACCTTC

D: NA
size: once
V: TRBV5-4
J: TRBJ2-7
CDR3: CASSSGGGYEQYF
DNA: TGTGCCAGCAGCTCTGGAGGTGGTTACGAGCAGTACTTC

D: TRBD2
size: NA
V: TRBV27
J: TRBJ2-3
CDR3: CASSLTSGGASDTQYF
DNA: TGTGCCAGCAGTCTAACTAGCGGGGGGGCCTCAGATACGCAGTATTTT

D: TRBD1
size: NA
V: TRBV10-3
J: TRBJ2-4
CDR3: CAISEPPDRGENIQYF
DNA: TGTGCCATCAGTGAGCCGCCGGACAGGGGGGAAAACATTCAGTACTTC

D: NA
size: NA
V: TRBV6-5
J: TRBJ2-2
CDR3: CASSYSTYTGELFF
DNA: TGTGCCAGCAGTTACTCAACTTACACCGGGGAGCTGTTTTTT

D: NA
size: NA
V: TRBV7-9
J: TRBJ2-7
CDR3: CSSSYGGGHEQYF
DNA: TGTTCCAGCAGCTATGGAGGGGGCCACGAGCAGTACTTC

D: TRBD1
size: NA
V: TRBV11-2
J: TRBJ2-6
CDR3: CASSSRLRDRSSGANVLTF
DNA: TGTGCCAGCAGCTCGAGATTACGGGACAGGAGCTCTGGGGCCAACGTCCTGACTTTC

D: NA
size: NA
V: TRBV11-2
J: TRBJ2-1
CDR3: CASSLTTGYSYNEQFF
DNA: TGTGCCAGCAGTCTTACTACAGGTTACTCCTACAATGAGCAGTTCTTC

D: NA
size: NA
V: TRBV7-9
J: TRBJ1-2
CDR3: CASSHGGQGGYTF
DNA: TGTGCCAGCAGCCACGGGGGGCAGGGAGGCTACACCTTC

D: NA
size: NA
V: TRBV5-1
J: TRBJ2-3
CDR3: CASRPGPIADTQYF
DNA: TGCGCCAGCAGGCCAGGTCCAATCGCAGATACGCAGTATTTT

D: TRBD1
size: NA
V: TRBV15
J: TRBJ1-5
CDR3: CATRGGTGAYQPQHF
DNA: TGTGCCACCAGGGGGGGGACAGGGGCATATCAGCCCCAGCATTTT

D: TRBD1
size: NA
V: TRBV28
J: TRBJ1-2
CDR3: CASGQGFNYGYTF
DNA: TGTGCCTCGGGACAGGGTTTTAACTATGGCTACACCTTC

D: NA
size: NA
V: TRBV19
J: TRBJ2-3
CDR3: CASTSGFTDTQYF
DNA: NA

D: TRBD1
size: NA
V: TRBV9
J: TRBJ2-6
CDR3: CASSATGSPVLANVLTF
DNA: TGTGCCAGCAGCGCGACAGGGTCGCCAGTTCTGGCCAACGTCCTGACTTTC

D: NA
size: NA
V: TRBV2
J: TRBJ1-5
CDR3: CASSYSNQPQHF
DNA: TGTGCCAGCAGTTACTCAAATCAGCCCCAGCATTTT

D: NA
size: NA
V: TRBV23-1
J: TRBJ1-1
CDR3: CASSQEAIQAFF
DNA: TGCGCCAGCAGTCAAGAGGCGATACAAGCTTTCTTT

D: TRBD1
size: NA
V: TRBV9
J: TRBJ2-2
CDR3: CASSARQGAGTGELFF
DNA: TGTGCCAGCAGCGCCCGACAGGGGGCAGGGACCGGGGAGCTGTTTTTT

D: NA
size: NA
V: TRBV7-3
J: TRBJ1-2
CDR3: CASSSTGAEAGYTF
DNA: TGTGCCAGCAGCTCGACGGGAGCCGAGGCAGGCTACACCTTC

D: TRBD1
size: NA
V: TRBV7-9
J: TRBJ1-4
CDR3: CASSPFGGRTGGPREKLFF
DNA: TGTGCCAGCAGCCCCTTTGGAGGAAGGACAGGGGGGCCGCGGGAAAAACTGTTTTTT

D: TRBD2
size: NA
V: TRBV5-4
J: TRBJ2-3
CDR3: CASSLTSSTDTQYF
DNA: TGTGCCAGCAGTCTGACTAGCAGCACAGATACGCAGTATTTT

D: NA
size: NA
V: TRBV15
J: TRBJ1-1
CDR3: CATSRGGEWTEAFF
DNA: TGTGCCACCAGCAGAGGTGGGGAGTGGACTGAAGCTTTCTTT

D: TRBD1
size: NA
V: TRBV7-8
J: TRBJ1-5
CDR3: CASSVPGQYQPQHF
DNA: TGTGCCAGCAGCGTTCCGGGACAGTATCAGCCCCAGCATTTT